Reported below is one TCR beta chain. This sample was taken from a study of cytotoxic CD8 clonotypes in ibrutinib-treated CLL. Study context: Recorded responses included around 24 partial and 2 complete; following median around 73 months, approximately 14 stayed remitted and roughly 12 progressed. The sample average was 255,043 productive templates and fewer than 95,000 productive rearrangements.

Germline CDR1 reads SQVTM; CDR2 reads ANQGSEA. Unmatched junction bases numbered 11, after V lost 8 bases and J lost 4 bases. CDR3 size: 14 residues. TCRdb's table, derived via immunoSEQ multiplex PCR, lists solely in-frame clones and lacks some. The repertoire holds approximately 320,000 clones, with approximately 67% as singletons. The sequence derives from a human donor with chronic lymphocytic leukemia. The V gene is TRBV29-1, the J gene TRBJ2-3, with 8 bases that match TRBD2. The source was PBMCs, collected after 36 months of ibrutinib treatment. The CDR3 DNA follows: TGCAGCAGTCGTCGGAGACTAGCGTCAGATACGCAGTATTTT. It specifies CSSRRRLASDTQYF.